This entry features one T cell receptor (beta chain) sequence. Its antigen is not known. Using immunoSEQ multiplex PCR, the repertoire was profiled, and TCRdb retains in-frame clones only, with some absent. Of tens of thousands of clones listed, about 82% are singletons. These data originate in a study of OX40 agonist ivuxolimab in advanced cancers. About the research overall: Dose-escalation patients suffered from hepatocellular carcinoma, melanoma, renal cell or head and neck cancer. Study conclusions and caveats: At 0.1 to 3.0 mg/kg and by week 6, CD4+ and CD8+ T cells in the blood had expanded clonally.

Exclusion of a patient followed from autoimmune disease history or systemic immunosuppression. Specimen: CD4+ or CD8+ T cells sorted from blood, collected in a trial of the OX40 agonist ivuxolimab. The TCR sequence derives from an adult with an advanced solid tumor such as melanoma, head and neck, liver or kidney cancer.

The CDR3 loop is CASSLVQTDEQFF. CDR3 DNA: TGCGCCAGCAGCTTGGTACAAACCGATGAGCAGTTCTTC. This sequence joins TRBV5-1 and TRBJ2-1; D unclear. The V gene lost 0 bases and the J gene lost 8 bases, with 9 bases spanning the gap. Germline V gene data show CDR1 as SGHRS and CDR2 as YFSETQ. CDR3 length: 13 residues. Complete variable domain (other parts from reference TRBV5-1 and TRBJ2-1): KAGVTQTPRYLIKTRGQQVTLSCSPISGHRSVSWYQQTPGQGLQFLFEYFSETQRNKGNFPGRFSGRQFSNSRSEMNVSTLELGDSALYLCASSLVQTDEQFFGPGTRLTVL.